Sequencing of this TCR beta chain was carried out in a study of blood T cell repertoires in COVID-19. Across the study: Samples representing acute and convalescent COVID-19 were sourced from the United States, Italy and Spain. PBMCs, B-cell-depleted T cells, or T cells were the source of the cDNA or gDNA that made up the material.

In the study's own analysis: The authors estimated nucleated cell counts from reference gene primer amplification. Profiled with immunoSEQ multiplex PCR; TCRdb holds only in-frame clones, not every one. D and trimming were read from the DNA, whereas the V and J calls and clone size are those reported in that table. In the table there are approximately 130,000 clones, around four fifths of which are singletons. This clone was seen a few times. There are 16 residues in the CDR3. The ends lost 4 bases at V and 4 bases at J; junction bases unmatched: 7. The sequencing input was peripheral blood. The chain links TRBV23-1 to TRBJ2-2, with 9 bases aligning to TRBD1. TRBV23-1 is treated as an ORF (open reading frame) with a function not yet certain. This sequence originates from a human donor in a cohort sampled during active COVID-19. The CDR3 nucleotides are TGCGCCAGCAGTCCCTGGACAGGGGTCTCCACCGGGGAGCTGTTTTTT. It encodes CASSPWTGVSTGELFF.